This T cell receptor (beta chain) was retrieved from a study of siplizumab effects on memory and regulatory T cells. Study-level background: Without drug or with siplizumab at 0.75 to 1 ug/mL, mixed lymphocyte reactions were set up in pairs. Findings and caveats of the study: Unstimulated subset assignment was obtained for only a minor fraction of alloreactive clones. Mappable alloreactive CD4+ clones came from Treg cells almost 70% of the time on average with siplizumab, against 26.9% in controls.

Cells of the mixed lymphocyte reaction were cocultured at 37 degrees C for about six days. Points on this clone: Antigen specificity is unknown. The junction and the germline gene differ at one end; a read error may be behind it.

Germline-derived CDR1 and CDR2 are SGHTA and FQGTGA. The CDR3 loop spans 12 amino acids. Per-sample assaying covered 95,000 to 100,000 TCR templates. The assay was immunoSEQ multiplex PCR, and TCRdb's table has in-frame clones only and misses some. The sample holds roughly 9,200 clones, more than 35% seen once. The sequencing sample was made of CFSE-low (dividing) CD4+ T cells sorted from an allogeneic mixed lymphocyte reaction. The rearrangement uses TRBV7-3 and TRBJ2-2, with D possibly being TRBD1 or TRBD2 (5 bases each). This receptor was obtained from a human donor in good health; the cells came from an allogeneic mixed lymphocyte reaction. This chain's CDR3 is CASSLPPGGLFF. DNA of the CDR3: TGTGCCAGCAGCCTACCCCCTGGGGGGCTGTTTTTT.